This is a list of T cell receptor beta chains from one sample in a study of T cell responses to AZD1222 COVID-19 vaccine. Some clones are missing from TCRdb's copy, which holds only in-frame ones; the method was immunoSEQ multiplex PCR. Of 210,000 or so clones detected, about 94% appear once; the ten largest clones hold 1.7%. Sequenced material: peripheral blood, taken 28 days after the second dose of the MenACWY control vaccine. These receptors originate from an adult who received the MenACWY meningococcal vaccine as a control. Each CDR3 is given without its conserved first and last residue. A D gene is named only where the DNA matches it firmly.

v_call,d_call,cdr3_aa
TRBV19,TRBD1,ASSIGQGSTEAF
TRBV30,TRBD1,AWNQGQGAEETQY
TRBV5-1,.,ASSSDTNTGELF
TRBV7-3,TRBD2,ASSYSSGGTDTQY
TRBV19,TRBD1,ASSFGQGTYEQY
TRBV25-1,.,ASIPPWPPPAYEQY
TRBV2,TRBD2,ASSVGLAGTGELF
TRBV7-9,TRBD2,ASSFPGGLHEQF
TRBV27,TRBD1,ASSLTGVNTEAF
TRBV5-4,TRBD1,ASSLGTGANTEAF
TRBV27,TRBD1,ASGGQLNQPQH
TRBV7-9,.,ASSLAGQSKETQY
TRBV5-1,TRBD1,ASSLGGQGAFGYT
TRBV5-1,.,ASSLQETQY
TRBV27,TRBD2,ASSRRGGYETQY
TRBV6-5,.,ASRAAPGNTIY
TRBV4-1,.,ASSQDAPKDQPQH
TRBV24-1,.,ATSERDKYQETQY
TRBV30,.,AWSVRGYEQY
TRBV7-3,.,ASSNSGTDTQY
TRBV18,TRBD2,ASSPSGAQLYEQY
TRBV7-6,.,ASSLRFDSGNTIY
TRBV12-3/TRBV12-4,.,ASSPERSYEQY
TRBV6-5,.,ASSSTVAGNEQF
TRBV6-5,TRBD1,ASRPATGSYGYT
TRBV9,.,ASSVSVGGNTGELF
TRBV27,.,ASSLGTDTQY
TRBV5-4,TRBD2,ASSLTSGGSYEQY
TRBV25-1,.,ASSELGAGSPLH
TRBV27,.,ASSLESHQPQH
TRBV11-2,.,ASSPSGSTGGVEY